The T cell receptor beta chain under discussion was sequenced for a study of OX40 agonist ivuxolimab in advanced cancers. About the research overall: Patients' therapy was ivuxolimab, an antibody that acts as an agonist of OX40 (CD134).

Trimming removed 4 bases from V and 0 bases from J, with 11 bases in between. The CDR3 loop spans 16 amino acids. Germline-derived CDR1 and CDR2 are SGHRS and YFSETQ. Profiled with immunoSEQ multiplex PCR; TCRdb holds only in-frame clones, not every one. Among tens of thousands of clones listed, about 86% were seen once. This clonotype originated in an adult with an advanced solid tumor such as melanoma, head and neck, liver or kidney cancer. This specimen was CD4+ or CD8+ T cells sorted from blood, taken in a trial of the OX40 agonist ivuxolimab. The gene calls are TRBV5-1 and TRBJ2-6; D ambiguous. DNA for the CDR3: TGCGCCAGCAGCAAGGACCGTGACTCTGGGGCCAACGTCCTGACTTTC. This sequence encodes CASSKDRDSGANVLTF.